A selection of T cell receptor beta chains follows, all from one sample in a study of blood T cells in healthy people across ages. TCRdb reprocessed the 5' RACE reads with MiXCR, giving one entry per CDR3 protein. Among more than 1 million distinct CDR3 sequences listed, 40% to 50% were seen once. Source material: blood. Receptors were obtained from a woman aged 60-75 years in good health. Each CDR3 is given with its conserved first and last residue. The D gene is left open where the match is weak. Size is omitted from some rows. Given values are once, few, many or a class for expanded clones.

abundance	v_gene	d_gene	j_gene	CDR3nt	CDR3aa
few	TRBV7-2	NA	TRBJ2-7	TGTGCCAGCAGCTTAGTGGAGGGGGGAGACGAGCAGTACTTC	CASSLVEGGDEQYF
NA	TRBV7-8	NA	TRBJ1-5	TGTGCCAGCAGCTCTCGGTCGGGGGCCGATCAGCCCCAGCATTTT	CASSSRSGADQPQHF
NA	TRBV9	NA	TRBJ2-7	TGTGCCAGCTCCGTAGGGGGGGACAGGACCTACGAGCAGTACTTC	CASSVGGDRTYEQYF
NA	TRBV12-3/TRBV12-4	TRBD1	TRBJ1-4	TGTGCCAGCACCTCTGGGACAGGGGGGCATGAAAAACTGTTTTTT	CASTSGTGGHEKLFF
NA	TRBV21-1	NA	TRBJ1-1	TGTGCCAGCAGCAAAGTAGGCACTGAAGCTTTCTTT	CASSKVGTEAFF
few	TRBV27	TRBD2	TRBJ2-3	TGTGCCAGCAGTTTGGGGGAGGGCCCAAGAGATACGCAGTATTTT	CASSLGEGPRDTQYF
few	TRBV27	NA	TRBJ2-1	TGTGCCAGCAGTTTATATCACTACAATGAGCAGTTCTTC	CASSLYHYNEQFF
few	TRBV10-2	TRBD2	TRBJ2-7	TGCGCCAGCAGTGTACTAGCGGGCCTTTACGAGCAGTACTTC	CASSVLAGLYEQYF
few	TRBV27	TRBD1	TRBJ2-7	TGTGCCAGCAGTTTTTCCGGGACAGACTACGAGCAGTACTTC	CASSFSGTDYEQYF
NA	TRBV14	TRBD2	TRBJ2-7	TGTGCCAGCAGCCAAGCCGGAGCGGGAGCAACGTACTTC	CASSQAGAGATYF
few	TRBV6-6	NA	TRBJ2-4	TGTGCCAGCAGGGGGGACCTAGCCAAAAACATTCAGTACTTC	CASRGDLAKNIQYF
NA	TRBV7-8	TRBD1	TRBJ1-5	TGTGCCAGCAGCCCAACGCCGGGACAGGGATTCAGCAATCAGCCCCAGCATTTT	CASSPTPGQGFSNQPQHF
NA	TRBV12-3/TRBV12-4	TRBD1	TRBJ1-1	TGTGCCAGCAGTGGAGGGGGCGGTACTGAAGCTTTCTTT	CASSGGGGTEAFF
NA	TRBV7-9	NA	TRBJ2-5	TGTGCCAGCAGCTGGGTAGGGCAGGCCATCCAAGAGACCCTGTACTTC	CASSWVGQAIQETLYF
few	TRBV5-1	NA	TRBJ2-5	TGCGCCAGCAGCTTCGGACTGAATCTGGGGTGGTACCAAGAGACCCAGTACTTC	CASSFGLNLGWYQETQYF
NA	TRBV7-6	NA	TRBJ2-7	TGTGCCAGCAGCGGGATGGGATTATACGAGCAGTACTTC	CASSGMGLYEQYF
NA	TRBV5-1	NA	TRBJ2-7	TGCGCCAGCAGCAAGCGTCCAGGGTTGGACGAGCAGTACTTC	CASSKRPGLDEQYF
many	TRBV5-1	TRBD2	TRBJ2-5	TGCGCCAGCAGCCTCGGAGCGGGAGAAGGAGAGACCCAGTACTTC	CASSLGAGEGETQYF
NA	TRBV5-1	TRBD1	TRBJ2-1	TGCGCCAGCAGCCCTCGGACAGGGGGACAGAATGAGCAGTTCTTC	CASSPRTGGQNEQFF
few	TRBV12-3/TRBV12-4	NA	TRBJ1-5	TGTGCCAGCAGTACACGGGGCAATCAGCCCCAGCATTTT	CASSTRGNQPQHF
NA	TRBV5-1	TRBD1	TRBJ2-5	TGCGCCAGCAGCATCCAAGACAGGGGGACCCAGTACTTC	CASSIQDRGTQYF
NA	TRBV29-1	NA	TRBJ2-1	TGCAGCGTTGAAGGGGCCGGGACCCGTCAAAATGAGCAGTTCTTC	CSVEGAGTRQNEQFF
NA	TRBV15	NA	TRBJ2-7	TGTGCCACCAGCAGGAACAGGGTGTACGAGCAGTACTTC	CATSRNRVYEQYF
NA	TRBV11-1	NA	TRBJ2-1	TGTGCCAGCAGCTCGACCCGACAAACCTCCTACAATGAGCAGTTCTTC	CASSSTRQTSYNEQFF
few	TRBV5-1	NA	TRBJ2-6	TGCGCCAGCAGCTTGGGCCTTCTCTCTGGGGCCAACGTCCTGACTTTC	CASSLGLLSGANVLTF
NA	TRBV2	TRBD2	TRBJ2-1	TGTGCCAACCTAGGGACTAGCGACTACAATGAGCAGTTCTTC	CANLGTSDYNEQFF
few	TRBV7-6	NA	TRBJ2-1	TGTGCCAGCAGCTTTGGCCACAATGAGCAGTTCTTC	CASSFGHNEQFF
NA	TRBV12-3/TRBV12-4	TRBD2	TRBJ2-7	TGCGCCAGCAATCTAGGGGGACTAGCGACCTACGAGCAGTACTTC	CASNLGGLATYEQYF
few	TRBV28	NA	TRBJ2-1	TGTGCCAGCAGTGTCTCGGGGAAGGGGCAGTTCTTC	CASSVSGKGQFF
few	TRBV25-1	NA	TRBJ2-7	TGTGCCAGCAGTGAACCGGGGGCCCTCTACGAGCAGTACTTC	CASSEPGALYEQYF
NA	TRBV20-1	NA	TRBJ2-3	TGCAGTGCTAGGGCGGCAGGGCTTGGCACAGATACGCAGTATTTT	CSARAAGLGTDTQYF
NA	TRBV6-6	TRBD2	TRBJ2-2	TGTGCCAGCAGAAGAGGGGAGGGCGGGGAGCTGTTTTTT	CASRRGEGGELFF
once	TRBV4-1	TRBD2	TRBJ2-5	TGCGCCAGCAGCCAACAGCTAGCGGGAGGTAGGGGGGAGACCCAGTACTTC	CASSQQLAGGRGETQYF
many	TRBV20-1	NA	TRBJ2-7	TGCAGTGCCCGCAACCCCGGGACAACCAACGAGCAGTACTTC	CSARNPGTTNEQYF
NA	TRBV6-1	NA	TRBJ1-2	TGTGCCAGCAGTGAGGGCATCAGCTATGGCTACACCTTC	CASSEGISYGYTF
many	TRBV29-1	NA	TRBJ2-5	TGCAGCGTTAGACCTAGCCGGGGAGAGACCCAGTACTTC	CSVRPSRGETQYF
NA	TRBV28	TRBD1	TRBJ2-3	TGTGCCAGCAGTACCTTGGACAGGACTAGCACAGATACGCAGTATTTT	CASSTLDRTSTDTQYF
NA	TRBV10-3	TRBD1	TRBJ2-5	TGTGCCATCAGTGAGTCGTCTTCCGGGACAGTGTACTTC	CAISESSSGTVYF
many	TRBV5-1	NA	TRBJ2-7	TGCGCCAGCAGCCCCGGTTCCGACTACGAGCAGTACTTC	CASSPGSDYEQYF
NA	TRBV6-2/TRBV6-3	NA	TRBJ2-5	TGTGCCAGCACTCAGGAGGGCCTGGATTACAATGAGCAGTACTTC	CASTQEGLDYNEQYF
few	TRBV4-1	NA	TRBJ2-7	TGCGCCAGCAGCCCTGCAGAGTACTCCTACGAGCAGTACTTC	CASSPAEYSYEQYF
few	TRBV6-6	NA	TRBJ2-5	TGTGCCAGCAGCACAAGTCGGGTCTTGGGGAAAGAGACCCAGTACTTC	CASSTSRVLGKETQYF
NA	TRBV20-1	NA	TRBJ2-1	TGCAGTTCGATGGAATCAAGGACCTACAATGAGCAGTTCTTC	CSSMESRTYNEQFF
NA	TRBV6-5	NA	TRBJ2-3	TGTGCCAGCAGTTACTCGTACAGGGAGACAGATACGCAGTATTTT	CASSYSYRETDTQYF